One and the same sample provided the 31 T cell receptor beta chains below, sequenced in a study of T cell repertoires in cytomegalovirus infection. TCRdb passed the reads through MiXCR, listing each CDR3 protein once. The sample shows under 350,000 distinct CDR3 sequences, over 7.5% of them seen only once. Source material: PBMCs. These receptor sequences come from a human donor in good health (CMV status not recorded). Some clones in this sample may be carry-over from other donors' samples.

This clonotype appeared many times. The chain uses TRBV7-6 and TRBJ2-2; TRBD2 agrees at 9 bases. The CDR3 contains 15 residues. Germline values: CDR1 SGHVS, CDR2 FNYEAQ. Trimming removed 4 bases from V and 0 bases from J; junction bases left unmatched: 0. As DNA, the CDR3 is TGTGCCAGCAGCTCTAGCGGGACGAACACCGGGGAGCTGTTTTTT. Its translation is CASSSSGTNTGELFF. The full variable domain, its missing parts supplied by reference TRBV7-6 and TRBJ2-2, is GAGVSQSPRYKVTKRGQDVALRCDPISGHVSLYWYRQALGQGPEFLTYFNYEAQQDKSGLPNDRFSAERPEGSISTLTIQRTEQRDSAMYRCASSSSGTNTGELFFGEGSRLTVL.

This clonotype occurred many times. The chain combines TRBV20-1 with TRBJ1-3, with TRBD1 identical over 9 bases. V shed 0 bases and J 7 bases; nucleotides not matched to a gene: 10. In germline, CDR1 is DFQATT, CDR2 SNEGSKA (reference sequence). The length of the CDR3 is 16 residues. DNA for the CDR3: TGCAGTGCTAGAGAGACTGACAGGGGGTTCCGTAACACCATATATTTT. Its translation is CSARETDRGFRNTIYF.

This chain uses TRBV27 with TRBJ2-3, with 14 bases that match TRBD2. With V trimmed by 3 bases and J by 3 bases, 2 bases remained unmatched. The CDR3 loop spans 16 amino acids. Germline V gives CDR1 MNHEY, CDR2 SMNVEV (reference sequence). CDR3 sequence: CASSFRTSGRTDTQYF. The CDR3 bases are TGTGCCAGCAGTTTTCGGACTAGCGGGAGGACAGATACGCAGTATTTT.

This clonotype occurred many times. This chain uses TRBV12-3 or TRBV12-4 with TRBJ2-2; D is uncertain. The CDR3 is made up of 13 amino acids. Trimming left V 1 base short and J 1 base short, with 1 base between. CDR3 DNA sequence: TGTGCCAGCAGTTTAGAGAACACCGGGGAGCTGTTTTTT. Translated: CASSLENTGELFF.

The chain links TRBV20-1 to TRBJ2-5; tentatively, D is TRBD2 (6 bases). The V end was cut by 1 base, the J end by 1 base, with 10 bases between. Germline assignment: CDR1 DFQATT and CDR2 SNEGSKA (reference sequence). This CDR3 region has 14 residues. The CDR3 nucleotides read TGCAGTGCTAGAGCTCTGACTAGCCAAGAGACCCAGTACTTC. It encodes CSARALTSQETQYF.

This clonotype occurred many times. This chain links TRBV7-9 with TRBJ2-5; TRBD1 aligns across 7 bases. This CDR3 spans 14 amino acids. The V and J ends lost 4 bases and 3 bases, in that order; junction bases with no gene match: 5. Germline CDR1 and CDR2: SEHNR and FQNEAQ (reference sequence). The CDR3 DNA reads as TGTGCCAGCAGCTCACTTGACAGGGAAGAGACCCAGTACTTC. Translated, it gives CASSSLDREETQYF.

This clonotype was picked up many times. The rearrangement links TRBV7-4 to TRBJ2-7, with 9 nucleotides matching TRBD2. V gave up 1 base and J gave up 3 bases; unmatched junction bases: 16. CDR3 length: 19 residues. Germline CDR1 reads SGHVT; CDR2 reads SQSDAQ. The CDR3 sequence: CASSLGGSGGPLINYEQYF. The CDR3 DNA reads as TGTGCCAGCAGCTTAGGTGGTAGCGGGGGACCGCTTATCAACTACGAGCAGTACTTC.

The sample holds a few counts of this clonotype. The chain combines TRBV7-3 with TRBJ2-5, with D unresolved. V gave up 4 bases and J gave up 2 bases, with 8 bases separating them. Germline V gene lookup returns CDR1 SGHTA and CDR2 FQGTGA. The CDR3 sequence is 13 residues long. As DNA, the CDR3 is TGTGCCAGCAGCTACAACGATCAAGAGACCCAGTACTTC. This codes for CASSYNDQETQYF.

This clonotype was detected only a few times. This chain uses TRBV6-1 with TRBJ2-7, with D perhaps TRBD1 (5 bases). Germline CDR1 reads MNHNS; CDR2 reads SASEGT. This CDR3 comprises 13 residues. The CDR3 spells CTLGAGIGISQYF. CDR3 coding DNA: TGTACCCTTGGGGCTGGGATTGGGATTTCGCAGTACTTC.

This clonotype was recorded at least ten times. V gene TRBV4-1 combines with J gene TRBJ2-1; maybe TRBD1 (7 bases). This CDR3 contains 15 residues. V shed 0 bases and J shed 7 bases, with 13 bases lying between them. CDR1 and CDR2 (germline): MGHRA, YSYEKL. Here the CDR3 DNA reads TGCGCCAGCAGCCAAGAGGAGGGGGCCAGGAATGAGCAGTTCTTC. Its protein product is CASSQEEGARNEQFF.

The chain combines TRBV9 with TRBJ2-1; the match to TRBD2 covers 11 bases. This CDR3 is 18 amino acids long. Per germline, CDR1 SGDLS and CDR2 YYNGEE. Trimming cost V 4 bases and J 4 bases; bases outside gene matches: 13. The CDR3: CASSLTSGDIRPYNEQFF. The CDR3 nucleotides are TGTGCCAGCAGCCTGACTAGCGGGGATATCAGACCGTACAATGAGCAGTTCTTC.

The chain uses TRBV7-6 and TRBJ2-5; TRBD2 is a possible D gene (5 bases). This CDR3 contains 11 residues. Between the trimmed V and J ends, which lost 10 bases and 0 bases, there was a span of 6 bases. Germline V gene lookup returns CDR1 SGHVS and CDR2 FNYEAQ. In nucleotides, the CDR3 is TGTGCCACGGGGTACCAAGAGACCCAGTACTTC. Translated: CATGYQETQYF.

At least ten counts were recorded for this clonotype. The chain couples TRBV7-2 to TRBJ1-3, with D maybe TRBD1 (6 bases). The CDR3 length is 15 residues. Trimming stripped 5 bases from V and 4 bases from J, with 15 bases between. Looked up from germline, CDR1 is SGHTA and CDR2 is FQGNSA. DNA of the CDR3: TGTGCCAGCAGCACACCTGACAGGTCCGGAAACACCATATATTTT. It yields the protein CASSTPDRSGNTIYF. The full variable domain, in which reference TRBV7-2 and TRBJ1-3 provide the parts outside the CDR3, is GAGVSQSPSNKVTEKGKDVELRCDPISGHTALYWYRQSLGQGLEFLIYFQGNSAPDKSGLPSDRFSAERTGGSVSTLTIQRTQQEDSAVYLCASSTPDRSGNTIYFGEGSWLTVV.

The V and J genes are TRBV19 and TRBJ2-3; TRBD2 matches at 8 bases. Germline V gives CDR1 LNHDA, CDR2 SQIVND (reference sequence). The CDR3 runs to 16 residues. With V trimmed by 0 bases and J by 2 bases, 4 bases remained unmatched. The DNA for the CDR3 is TGTGCCAGTAGTATAGATAGCGGGGTGAACACAGATACGCAGTATTTT. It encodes CASSIDSGVNTDTQYF.

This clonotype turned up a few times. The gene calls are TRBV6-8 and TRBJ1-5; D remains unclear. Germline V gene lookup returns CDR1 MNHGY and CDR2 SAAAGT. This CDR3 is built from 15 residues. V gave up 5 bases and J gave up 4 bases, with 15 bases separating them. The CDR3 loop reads CASSLYGRANQPQHF. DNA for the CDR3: TGTGCCAGCAGTCTCTACGGGAGGGCTAATCAGCCCCAGCATTTT.

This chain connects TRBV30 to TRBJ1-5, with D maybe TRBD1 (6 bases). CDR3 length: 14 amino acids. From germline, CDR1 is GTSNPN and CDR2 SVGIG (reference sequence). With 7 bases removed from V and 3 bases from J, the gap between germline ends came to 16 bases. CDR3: CAFDRRGYNQPQHF. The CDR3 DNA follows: TGTGCCTTCGACAGGAGGGGCTACAATCAGCCCCAGCATTTT.

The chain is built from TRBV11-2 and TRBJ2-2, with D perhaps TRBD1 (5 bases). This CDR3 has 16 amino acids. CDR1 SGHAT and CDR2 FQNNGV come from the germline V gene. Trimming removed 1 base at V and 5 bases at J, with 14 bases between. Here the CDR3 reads CASSLAGAGLTGELFF. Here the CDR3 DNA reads TGTGCCAGCAGCTTAGCTGGGGCAGGGTTAACCGGGGAGCTGTTTTTT.

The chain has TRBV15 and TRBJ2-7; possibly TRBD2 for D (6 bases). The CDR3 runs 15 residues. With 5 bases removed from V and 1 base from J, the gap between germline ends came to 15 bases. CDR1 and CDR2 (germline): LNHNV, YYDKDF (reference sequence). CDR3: CATSDPGLHSYEQYF. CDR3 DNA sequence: TGTGCCACCAGCGACCCGGGACTCCATTCCTACGAGCAGTACTTC.

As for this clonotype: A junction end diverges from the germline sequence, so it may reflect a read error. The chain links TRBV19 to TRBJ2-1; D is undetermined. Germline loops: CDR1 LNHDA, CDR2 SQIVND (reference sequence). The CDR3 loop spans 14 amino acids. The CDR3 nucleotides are TGTGCCAGTAGTTTAGAAGGGATACATGTTGAGCAGTTCTTC. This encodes CASSLEGIHVEQFF.

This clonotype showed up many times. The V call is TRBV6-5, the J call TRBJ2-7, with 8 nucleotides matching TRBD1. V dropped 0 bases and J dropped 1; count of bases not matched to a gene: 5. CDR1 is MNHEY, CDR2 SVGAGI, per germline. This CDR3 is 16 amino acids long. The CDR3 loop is CASSYSGTGPSYEQYF. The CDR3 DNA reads TGTGCCAGCAGTTACTCAGGGACAGGTCCTTCCTACGAGCAGTACTTC.

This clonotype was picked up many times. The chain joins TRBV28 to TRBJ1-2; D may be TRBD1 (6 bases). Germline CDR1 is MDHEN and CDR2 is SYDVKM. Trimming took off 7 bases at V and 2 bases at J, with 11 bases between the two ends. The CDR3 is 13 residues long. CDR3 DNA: TGTGCCAGCACAGGGGACCCAAACTATGGCTACACCTTC. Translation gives CASTGDPNYGYTF.

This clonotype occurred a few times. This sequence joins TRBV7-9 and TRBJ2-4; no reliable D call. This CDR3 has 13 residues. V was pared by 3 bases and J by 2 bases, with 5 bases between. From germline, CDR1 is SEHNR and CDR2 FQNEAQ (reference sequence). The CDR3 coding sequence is TGTGCCAGCAGCTTTGCGTCCAAAAACATTCAGTACTTC. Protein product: CASSFASKNIQYF.

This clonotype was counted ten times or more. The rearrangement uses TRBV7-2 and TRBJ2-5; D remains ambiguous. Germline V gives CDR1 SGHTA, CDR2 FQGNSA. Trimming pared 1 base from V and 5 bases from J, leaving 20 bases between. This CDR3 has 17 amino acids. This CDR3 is CASSLDSQVLQFETQYF. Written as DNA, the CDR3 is TGTGCCAGCAGCTTAGACTCCCAGGTTCTGCAGTTTGAGACCCAGTACTTC.

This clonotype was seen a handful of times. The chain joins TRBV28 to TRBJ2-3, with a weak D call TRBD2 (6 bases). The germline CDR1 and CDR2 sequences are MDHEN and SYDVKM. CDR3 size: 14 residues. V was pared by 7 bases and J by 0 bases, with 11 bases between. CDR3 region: CASKVGTSTDTQYF. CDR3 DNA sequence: TGTGCCAGCAAAGTTGGGACTAGCACAGATACGCAGTATTTT.

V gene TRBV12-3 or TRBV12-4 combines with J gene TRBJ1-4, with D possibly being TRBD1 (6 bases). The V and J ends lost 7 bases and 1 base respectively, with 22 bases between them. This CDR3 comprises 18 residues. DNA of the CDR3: TGTGCCAGCATCTACGGATGGGGGCTCGGACTAACTAATGAAAAACTGTTTTTT. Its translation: CASIYGWGLGLTNEKLFF.

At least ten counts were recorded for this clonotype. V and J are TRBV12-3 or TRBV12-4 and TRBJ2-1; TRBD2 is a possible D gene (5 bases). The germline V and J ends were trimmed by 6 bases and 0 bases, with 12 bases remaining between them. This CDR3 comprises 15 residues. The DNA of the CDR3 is TGTGCCAGCAGGAGGACTGGAAGCTCCTACAATGAGCAGTTCTTC. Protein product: CASRRTGSSYNEQFF.

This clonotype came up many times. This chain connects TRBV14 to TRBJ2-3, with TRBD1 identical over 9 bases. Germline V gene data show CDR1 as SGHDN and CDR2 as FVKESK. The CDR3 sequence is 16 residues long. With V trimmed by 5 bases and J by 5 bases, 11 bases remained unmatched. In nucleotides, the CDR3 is TGTGCCAGCAGCGATGCTCCGGGACAGGGAAAAGATACGCAGTATTTT. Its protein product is CASSDAPGQGKDTQYF.

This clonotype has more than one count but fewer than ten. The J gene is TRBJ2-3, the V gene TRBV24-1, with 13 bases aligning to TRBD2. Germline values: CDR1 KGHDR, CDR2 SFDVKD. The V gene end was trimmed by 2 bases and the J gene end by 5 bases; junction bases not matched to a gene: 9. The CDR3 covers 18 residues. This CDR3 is CATSDSGLAGSWEDTQYF. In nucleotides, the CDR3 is TGTGCCACCAGTGATTCGGGACTAGCGGGAAGTTGGGAAGATACGCAGTATTTT.

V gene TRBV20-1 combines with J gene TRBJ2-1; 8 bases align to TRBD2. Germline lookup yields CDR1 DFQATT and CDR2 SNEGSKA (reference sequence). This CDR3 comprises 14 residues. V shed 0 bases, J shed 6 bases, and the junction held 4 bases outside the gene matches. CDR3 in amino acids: CSARELLAGNEQFF. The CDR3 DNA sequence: TGCAGTGCTAGAGAGCTGCTAGCGGGCAATGAGCAGTTCTTC.

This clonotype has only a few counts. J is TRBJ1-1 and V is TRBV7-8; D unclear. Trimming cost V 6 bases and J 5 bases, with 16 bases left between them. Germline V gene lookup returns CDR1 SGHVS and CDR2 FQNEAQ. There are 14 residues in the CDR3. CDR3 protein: CASSWAGRETEAFF. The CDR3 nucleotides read TGTGCCAGCAGTTGGGCTGGACGTGAAACTGAAGCTTTCTTT.

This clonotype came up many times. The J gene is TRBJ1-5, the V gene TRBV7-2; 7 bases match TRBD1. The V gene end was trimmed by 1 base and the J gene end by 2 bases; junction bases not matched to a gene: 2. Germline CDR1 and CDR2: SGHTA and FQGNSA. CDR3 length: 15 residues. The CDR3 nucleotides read TGTGCCAGCAGCTTAGGTGGGACAGGCAATCAGCCCCAGCATTTT. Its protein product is CASSLGGTGNQPQHF. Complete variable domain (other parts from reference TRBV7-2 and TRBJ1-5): GAGVSQSPSNKVTEKGKDVELRCDPISGHTALYWYRQSLGQGLEFLIYFQGNSAPDKSGLPSDRFSAERTGGSVSTLTIQRTQQEDSAVYLCASSLGGTGNQPQHFGDGTRLSIL.